The sequence of this TCR beta chain was determined in a study of neoadjuvant anti-PD-1 for oral cavity cancer. General study points: Higher pretreatment blood Treg/Th17 ratios correlated with higher pretreatment blood and lower post-treatment tumor TCRbeta clonality.

This table comes from immunoSEQ multiplex PCR, and its TCRdb copy is limited to in-frame clones, with some not included. The table shows 15,000 to 20,000 clones, with approximately 61% occurring only once. Germline values: CDR1 MNHNS, CDR2 SASEGT. The CDR3 covers 14 residues. Trimming pared 0 bases from V and 1 base from J, leaving 5 bases between. Stage II-IVA oral cavity squamous cell carcinoma was new and untreated by systemic or radiation therapy. As to this clone: Its specificity is not known.

The TCR sequence derives from a person aged 35 to 85 with oral cavity squamous cell carcinoma. This chain links TRBV6-1 with TRBJ2-3; a weak D match, TRBD2 (5 bases). The sequencing here drew on PBMCs, taken before nivolumab (anti-PD-1) treatment. The CDR3 sequence is CASSEASGTDTQYF. The CDR3 coding sequence is TGTGCCAGCAGTGAAGCTAGCGGCACAGATACGCAGTATTTT.